Listed below are T cell receptor beta chains from one sample, sequenced in a study of blood T cell repertoires in COVID-19. Clones were sequenced by immunoSEQ multiplex PCR, and TCRdb holds only the in-frame ones, with some missing. The repertoire consists of about 210,000 clones, with roughly 83% occurring once and the leading ten covering around 6%. What was sequenced was PBMCs or T cells enriched from blood (not recorded which). The source is a man aged 40-49 years with acute COVID-19. CDR3s include the opening cysteine and the closing phenylalanine or tryptophan. The D gene is left open where the match is weak. Expanded clones are given a class, and other clones once, few, many or no size at all.

.	TRBD2	TRBJ2-2	TRBV2	CASSVLAGNTGELFF	TGTGCCAGCAGTGTGCTAGCGGGTAACACCGGGGAGCTGTTTTTT
.	.	TRBJ1-4	TRBV7-2	CASSSRGRNNEKLFF	TGTGCCAGCAGCTCCCGGGGGAGAAATAATGAAAAACTGTTTTTT
.	TRBD1	TRBJ2-1	TRBV2	CASIRGTGFSNEQFF	TGTGCCAGCATAAGGGGGACAGGATTTTCCAATGAGCAGTTCTTC
.	TRBD1	TRBJ1-5	TRBV9	CASSASTGLGQPQHF	TGTGCCAGCAGCGCATCGACAGGGCTCGGGCAGCCCCAGCATTTT
.	.	TRBJ2-7	TRBV28	CASSPRLLGHSYEQYF	TGTGCCAGCAGTCCCCGACTCTTGGGACATTCCTACGAGCAGTACTTC
.	.	TRBJ1-1	TRBV7-2	CASSLGGLITEAFF	TGTGCCAGCAGCTTAGGGGGCTTAATCACTGAAGCTTTCTTT
few	.	TRBJ2-3	TRBV19	CASSSIRGAAADTQYF	TGTGCCAGTAGTTCGATCCGCGGGGCCGCTGCAGATACGCAGTATTTT
.	.	TRBJ2-7	TRBV18	CASSPPGLDSEQYF	TGTGCCAGCTCACCACCGGGACTCGATTCCGAGCAGTACTTC
.	TRBD2	TRBJ2-2	TRBV7-6	CASSLTSGRNTGELFF	TGTGCCAGCAGCTTGACTAGCGGGAGGAATACCGGGGAGCTGTTTTTT
.	.	TRBJ1-2	TRBV9	CASSALLGSGYGYTF	TGTGCCAGCAGCGCCCTACTGGGGAGTGGCTATGGCTACACCTTC
.	.	TRBJ1-4	TRBV14	CASSQDPSILGGFIEKLFF	TGTGCCAGCAGCCAAGATCCTAGTATTCTCGGGGGGTTTATTGAAAAACTGTTTTTT
.	TRBD1	TRBJ1-5	TRBV4-2	CASTPGTGNQPQHF	TGTGCCAGCACCCCCGGGACAGGGAATCAGCCCCAGCATTTT
.	.	TRBJ2-7	TRBV30	CACLTPSSRYEQYF	TGTGCCTGCTTAACCCCTAGCTCCCGCTACGAGCAGTACTTC
.	TRBD2	TRBJ2-1	TRBV14	CASSQRRAGINEQFF	TGTGCCAGCAGCCAAAGACGAGCGGGGATCAATGAGCAGTTCTTC
.	.	TRBJ2-3	TRBV12-3/TRBV12-4	CASSQTDTQYF	TGTGCCAGCAGCCAAACAGATACGCAGTATTTT
.	TRBD2	TRBJ2-3	TRBV29-1	CSVGLAGLTDTQYF	TGCAGCGTTGGACTAGCGGGACTCACAGATACGCAGTATTTT
once	TRBD2	TRBJ2-5	TRBV5-6	CASSSAGGPETQYF	TGTGCCAGCAGCTCGGCGGGAGGGCCAGAGACCCAGTACTTC
.	.	TRBJ2-1	TRBV7-9	CASLIGEQFF	TGTGCCAGCCTTATCGGTGAGCAGTTCTTC
.	TRBD2	TRBJ2-3	TRBV4-2	CASSQLAGSTDTQYF	TGTGCCAGCAGCCAACTAGCGGGGTCCACAGATACGCAGTATTTT
.	TRBD1	TRBJ1-5	TRBV19	CASRTGAGSNQPQHF	TGTGCCAGTAGGACAGGGGCGGGAAGCAATCAGCCCCAGCATTTT
.	.	TRBJ1-2	TRBV30	CAWSVLGEFGGYTF	TGTGCCTGGAGTGTACTTGGGGAGTTCGGTGGCTACACCTTC
once	TRBD1	TRBJ2-7	TRBV5-6	CASSLRATTGILYEQYF	TGTGCCAGCAGCTTGCGGGCTACGACAGGGATCCTCTACGAGCAGTACTTC
few	TRBD1	TRBJ1-6	TRBV27	CASSVTGGRNNSPLHF	TGTGCCAGCAGTGTGACAGGGGGAAGGAATAATTCACCCCTCCACTTT
.	TRBD1	TRBJ1-6	TRBV19	CASSSGGNSPLHF	TGTGCCAGTTCATCAGGGGGTAATTCACCCCTCCACTTT
.	.	TRBJ1-5	TRBV5-1	CASSFSGDQPQHF	TGCGCCAGCAGCTTTTCAGGGGATCAGCCCCAGCATTTT
.	.	TRBJ2-1	TRBV6-5	CASSYDLAGELDEQFF	TGTGCCAGCAGTTACGACCTAGCAGGGGAATTAGATGAGCAGTTCTTC
.	TRBD2	TRBJ2-2	TRBV9	CASTRLAGENTGELFF	TGTGCCAGCACCAGACTAGCGGGAGAAAATACCGGGGAGCTGTTTTTT
.	TRBD1	TRBJ1-5	TRBV28	CASRNLRDRGRPGNQPQHF	TGTGCCAGCAGGAACCTCCGGGACAGGGGGCGCCCTGGCAATCAGCCCCAGCATTTT
.	.	TRBJ1-3	TRBV18	CASSPVAAKLSGNTIYF	TGTGCCAGCTCACCGGTGGCAGCGAAGCTCTCTGGAAACACCATATATTTT
once	TRBD2	TRBJ2-3	TRBV7-8	CASSREREITDTQYF	TGTGCCAGCAGCCGTGAGCGGGAGATCACAGATACGCAGTATTTT
.	.	TRBJ1-2	TRBV4-1	CASSQAPGTYGYTF	TGCGCCAGCAGCCAAGCCCCAGGAACCTATGGCTACACCTTC
.	TRBD1	TRBJ1-1	TRBV18	CASSPGTGGEAFF	TGTGCCAGCTCACCCGGGACAGGGGGTGAAGCTTTCTTT
.	.	TRBJ1-5	TRBV19	CASSIGGGSNQPQHF	TGTGCCAGTAGTATAGGGGGGGGTAGCAATCAGCCCCAGCATTTT
.	TRBD1	TRBJ2-2	TRBV5-1	CASSLDRGNGELFF	TGCGCCAGCAGCTTGGACAGGGGGAATGGGGAGCTGTTTTTT
.	TRBD1	TRBJ1-1	TRBV6-6	CASTEGAPVAFF	TGTGCCAGCACCGAGGGGGCCCCTGTAGCTTTCTTT
once	.	TRBJ2-7	TRBV4-1	CASSYQSGREQYF	TGCGCCAGCAGCTATCAATCAGGAAGGGAGCAGTACTTC
.	TRBD2	TRBJ2-7	TRBV19	CASSIAAGVYEQYF	TGTGCCAGTAGTATTGCGGCGGGAGTCTACGAGCAGTACTTC
.	.	TRBJ1-5	TRBV19	CASSTAGNQPQHF	TGTGCCAGTAGTACTGCGGGCAATCAGCCCCAGCATTTT
.	TRBD2	TRBJ2-2	TRBV4-1	CASSQESPHLAGGSGELFF	TGCGCCAGCAGCCAAGAGAGCCCCCACCTAGCGGGAGGATCCGGGGAGCTGTTTTTT
.	.	TRBJ1-4	TRBV7-6	CASMSSRELFF	TGTGCCAGCATGTCAAGTCGGGAACTGTTTTTT
.	.	TRBJ2-5	TRBV27	CASSLARRETQYF	TGTGCCAGCAGTTTAGCCAGGAGGGAGACCCAGTACTTC
.	.	TRBJ2-3	TRBV7-2	CASSLGLAWSTDTQYF	TGTGCCAGCAGCTTAGGTCTAGCGTGGAGCACAGATACGCAGTATTTT
.	TRBD1	TRBJ2-1	TRBV7-9	CASSLKGAWGTYAQFF	TGTGCCAGCAGCTTAAAGGGGGCCTGGGGAACATATGCGCAGTTCTTC
few	TRBD1	TRBJ1-2	TRBV9	CASSVRVGQGYGGYTF	TGTGCCAGCAGCGTTAGAGTTGGACAGGGGTATGGCGGCTACACCTTC
few	TRBD2	TRBJ2-3	TRBV19	CATSVGLAGGGDTQYF	TGTGCCACCTCTGTGGGCCTAGCGGGAGGCGGGGATACGCAGTATTTT
few	.	TRBJ1-5	TRBV5-1	CASSSSGPPGNQPQHF	TGCGCCAGCAGCTCCTCTGGGCCGCCGGGCAATCAGCCCCAGCATTTT
.	TRBD1	TRBJ1-5	TRBV19	CASIIHRGPDQPQHF	TGTGCCAGTATTATACACAGGGGTCCCGATCAGCCCCAGCATTTT
.	.	TRBJ1-1	TRBV5-3	CARSLVAGTNTEAFF	TGTGCCAGAAGCTTGGTGGCGGGTACGAACACTGAAGCTTTCTTT
few	TRBD1	TRBJ1-3	TRBV11-2	CASRLQGDRNTIYF	TGTGCCAGCAGACTACAGGGGGACAGAAACACCATATATTTT
.	TRBD2	TRBJ2-1	TRBV6-5	CASSYSLAGSEQFF	TGTGCCAGCAGTTACTCGCTAGCGGGGAGTGAGCAGTTCTTC
once	.	TRBJ2-3	TRBV11-2	CASSLGPGNTDTQYF	TGTGCCAGCAGCTTAGGTCCCGGGAACACAGATACGCAGTATTTT
.	TRBD2	TRBJ2-7	TRBV11-2	CASSPGLDYEQYF	TGTGCCAGCAGTCCGGGACTAGACTACGAGCAGTACTTC
.	.	TRBJ1-2	TRBV5-1	CASSARSSGGIDGYTF	TGCGCCAGCAGCGCACGTTCTTCCGGAGGGATCGATGGCTACACCTTC
once	.	TRBJ2-5	TRBV28	CASGALQETQYF	TGTGCCAGCGGAGCCCTACAAGAGACCCAGTACTTC
once	TRBD1	TRBJ1-6	TRBV18	CASSPTGGGSPLHF	TGTGCCAGCTCACCTACAGGGGGCGGTTCACCCCTCCACTTT